This paragraph reports one T cell receptor (beta chain). Looked up from germline, CDR1 is PRHDT and CDR2 is FYEKMQ (reference sequence). This CDR3 spans 14 amino acids. After removal of 5 bases from V and 6 bases from J, the junction contained 10 bases not matched to a gene. These data originate in a study of blood T cell repertoires in COVID-19. Background on the study: COVID-19 samples collected from the United States, Italy and Spain covered acute and convalescent phases.

Repertoires were generated with immunoSEQ multiplex PCR, while TCRdb's copy carries only in-frame clones and drops some. The data hold about 330,000 clones, with over 75% observed a single time. Sequencing was performed on peripheral blood. This chain links TRBV13 with TRBJ2-7; 7 positions match TRBD1. The sequence came from a woman between 45 and 65 years old with active or convalescent COVID-19. CDR3 residues: CASSPQQGSGEQYF. The DNA for the CDR3 is TGTGCCAGCAGCCCCCAACAGGGGTCAGGCGAGCAGTACTTC.